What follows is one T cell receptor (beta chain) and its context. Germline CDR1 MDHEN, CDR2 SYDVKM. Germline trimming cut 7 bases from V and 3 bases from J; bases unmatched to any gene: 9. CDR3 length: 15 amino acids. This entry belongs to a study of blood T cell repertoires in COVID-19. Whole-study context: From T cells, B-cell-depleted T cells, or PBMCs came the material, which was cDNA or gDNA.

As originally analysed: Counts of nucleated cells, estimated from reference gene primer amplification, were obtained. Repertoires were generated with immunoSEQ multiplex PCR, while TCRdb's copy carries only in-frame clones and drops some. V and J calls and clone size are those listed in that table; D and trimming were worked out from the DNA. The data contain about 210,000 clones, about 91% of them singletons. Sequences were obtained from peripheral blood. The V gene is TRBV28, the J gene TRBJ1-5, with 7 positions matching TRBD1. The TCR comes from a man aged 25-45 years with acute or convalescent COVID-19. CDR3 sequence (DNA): TGTGCCAGCACCCCGGGGGACAGACACAATCAGCCCCAGCATTTT. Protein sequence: CASTPGDRHNQPQHF.